This TCR beta chain emerged from a study of blood T cells in healthy people across ages. Study-wide results and limits: Donor CMV infection status was unknown, possibly confounding age-related changes in expanded clonotypes.

Using a J-beta primer mix together with a sample-barcoded 5' primer, a second PCR was run for about 7 to 12 cycles. TCRdb reanalysed the 5' RACE reads using MiXCR and keeps one entry per CDR3 protein. Counted here are around 280,000 distinct CDR3 sequences, about 25% occurring once; the ten biggest clones make up 25% to 30%. Concerning this clonotype itself: Its antigen is currently unknown.

Sequencing used blood. This TCR came from a woman aged 65 to 85 in good health.

The CDR3 DNA follows: TGTGCCAGCAGTTACCCTAAAGAGACCCAGTACTTC. Residues: CASSYPKETQYF. The J gene is TRBJ2-5, the V gene TRBV6-6; D remains unclear. Germline loops: CDR1 MNHNY, CDR2 SVGAGI (reference sequence). Trimming shortened V by 2 bases and J by 3 bases, and 4 bases separated the two germline ends. The CDR3 runs to 12 residues.